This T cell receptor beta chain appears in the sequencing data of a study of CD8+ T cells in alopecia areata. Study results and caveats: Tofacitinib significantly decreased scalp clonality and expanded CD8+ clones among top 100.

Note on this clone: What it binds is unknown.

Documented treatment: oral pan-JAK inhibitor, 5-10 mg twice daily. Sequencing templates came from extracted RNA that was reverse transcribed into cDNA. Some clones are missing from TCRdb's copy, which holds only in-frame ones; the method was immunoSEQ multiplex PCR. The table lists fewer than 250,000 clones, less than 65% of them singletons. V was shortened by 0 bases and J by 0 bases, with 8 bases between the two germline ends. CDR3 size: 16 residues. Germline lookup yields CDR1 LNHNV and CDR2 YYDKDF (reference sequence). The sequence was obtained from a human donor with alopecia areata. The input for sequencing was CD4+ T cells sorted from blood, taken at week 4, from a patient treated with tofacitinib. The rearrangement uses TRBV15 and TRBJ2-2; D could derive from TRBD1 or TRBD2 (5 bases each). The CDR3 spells CATSRDRGSNTGELFF. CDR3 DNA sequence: TGTGCCACCAGCAGAGATCGGGGCTCGAACACCGGGGAGCTGTTTTTT.